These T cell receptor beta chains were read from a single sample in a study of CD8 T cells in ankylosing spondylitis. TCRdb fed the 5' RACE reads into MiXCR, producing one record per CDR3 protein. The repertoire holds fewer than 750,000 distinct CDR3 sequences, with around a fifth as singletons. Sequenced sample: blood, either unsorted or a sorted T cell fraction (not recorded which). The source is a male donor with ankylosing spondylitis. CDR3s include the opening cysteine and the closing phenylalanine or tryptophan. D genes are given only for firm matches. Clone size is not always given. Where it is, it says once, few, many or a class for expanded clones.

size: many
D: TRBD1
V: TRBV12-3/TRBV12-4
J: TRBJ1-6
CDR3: CASSPSGTGNSPLHF
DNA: TGTGCCAGCAGTCCTAGTGGGACAGGAAATTCACCCCTCCACTTT

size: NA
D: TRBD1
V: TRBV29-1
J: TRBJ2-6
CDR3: CSVVLGPGTGLFSGANVLTF
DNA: TGCAGCGTTGTTCTGGGGCCCGGGACAGGGCTTTTCTCTGGGGCCAACGTCCTGACTTTC

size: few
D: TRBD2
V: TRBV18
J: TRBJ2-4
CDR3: CASSPPKLAGVAKNIQYF
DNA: TGTGCCAGCTCACCACCGAAACTAGCGGGAGTAGCCAAAAACATTCAGTACTTC

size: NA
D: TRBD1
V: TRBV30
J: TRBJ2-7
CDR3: CAWSPGTGTYEQYF
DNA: TGTGCCTGGAGCCCAGGGACAGGGACCTACGAGCAGTACTTC

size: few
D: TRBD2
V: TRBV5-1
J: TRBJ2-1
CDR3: CASSLVGREVYNEQFF
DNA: TGCGCCAGCAGCTTGGTTGGGCGGGAGGTTTACAATGAGCAGTTCTTC

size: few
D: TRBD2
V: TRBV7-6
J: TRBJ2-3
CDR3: CASSLLAGGNTDTQYF
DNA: TGTGCCAGCAGCTTACTAGCGGGGGGAAACACAGATACGCAGTATTTT

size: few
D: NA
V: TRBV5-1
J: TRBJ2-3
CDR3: CASSLQGLRTDTQYF
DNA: TGCGCCAGCAGCTTGCAAGGCCTCCGCACAGATACGCAGTATTTT

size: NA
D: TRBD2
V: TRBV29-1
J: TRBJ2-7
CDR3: CSGRLAGEGEQYF
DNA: TGCAGCGGACGACTAGCGGGAGAAGGCGAGCAGTACTTC

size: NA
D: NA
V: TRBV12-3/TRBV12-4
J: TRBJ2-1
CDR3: CASSPWRVEYNEQFF
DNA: TGTGCCAGCAGTCCCTGGCGGGTTGAATACAATGAGCAGTTCTTC

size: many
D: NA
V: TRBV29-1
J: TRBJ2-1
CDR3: CSVPLPSSYNEQFF
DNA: TGCAGCGTCCCACTGCCGAGCTCCTACAATGAGCAGTTCTTC

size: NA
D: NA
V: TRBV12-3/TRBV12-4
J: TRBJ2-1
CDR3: CASSPGSGHSYNEQFF
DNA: TGTGCCAGCAGTCCTGGCTCTGGGCACTCCTACAATGAGCAGTTCTTC

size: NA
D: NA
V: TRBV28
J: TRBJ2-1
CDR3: CASRGPAYNEQFF
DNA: TGTGCCAGCAGGGGTCCCGCCTACAATGAGCAGTTCTTC

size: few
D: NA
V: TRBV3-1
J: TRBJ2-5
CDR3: CASSQDLPSSGAETQYF
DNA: TGTGCCAGCAGCCAAGATCTTCCTAGTTCCGGGGCCGAGACCCAGTACTTC

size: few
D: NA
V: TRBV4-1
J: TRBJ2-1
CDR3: CASSQAPGASYNEQFF
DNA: TGCGCCAGCAGCCAAGCTCCGGGAGCCTCCTACAATGAGCAGTTCTTC

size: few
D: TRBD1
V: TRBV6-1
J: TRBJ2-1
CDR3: CASSLKGTGTGSSYNEQFF
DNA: TGTGCCAGCAGCCTCAAAGGGACAGGGACAGGTAGCTCCTACAATGAGCAGTTCTTC

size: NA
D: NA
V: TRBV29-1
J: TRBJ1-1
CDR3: CSVAVHWSTEVFF
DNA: TGCAGCGTTGCGGTGCACTGGAGCACTGAAGTTTTCTTT

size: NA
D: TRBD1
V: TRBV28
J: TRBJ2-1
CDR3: CASSRTGQRTNEQFF
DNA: TGTGCCAGCAGCAGGACAGGGCAAAGGACCAATGAGCAGTTCTTC

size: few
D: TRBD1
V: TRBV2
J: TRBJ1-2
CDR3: CATKPGQGILGYTF
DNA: TGTGCCACTAAACCGGGACAGGGGATTCTGGGCTACACCTTC

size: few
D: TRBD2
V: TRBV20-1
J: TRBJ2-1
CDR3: CSARAVKLAGGPEQFF
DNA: TGCAGTGCTAGAGCGGTTAAGCTAGCGGGAGGGCCTGAGCAGTTCTTC

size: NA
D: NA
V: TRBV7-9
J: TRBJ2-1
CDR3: CASRFHEHNEQFF
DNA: TGTGCCAGCAGATTTCACGAACACAATGAGCAGTTCTTC

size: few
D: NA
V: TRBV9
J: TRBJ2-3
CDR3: CASSVFGAEADTQYF
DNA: TGTGCCAGCAGCGTATTTGGGGCTGAGGCAGATACGCAGTATTTT

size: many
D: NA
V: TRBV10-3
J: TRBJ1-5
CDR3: CAISESVNQPQHF
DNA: TGTGCCATCAGTGAGTCGGTTAATCAGCCCCAGCATTTT

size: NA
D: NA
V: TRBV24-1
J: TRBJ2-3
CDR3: CATSDSSSSTDTQYF
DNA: TGTGCCACCAGTGACTCTAGTTCTAGCACAGATACGCAGTATTTT

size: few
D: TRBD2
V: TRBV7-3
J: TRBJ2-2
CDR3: CASSYGTSGTGELFF
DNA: TGTGCCAGCAGCTACGGGACTAGCGGGACCGGGGAGCTGTTTTTT

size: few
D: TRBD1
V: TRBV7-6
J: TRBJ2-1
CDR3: CASSLRTGGAYNEQFF
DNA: TGTGCCAGCAGCTTAAGGACAGGGGGGGCATACAATGAGCAGTTCTTC

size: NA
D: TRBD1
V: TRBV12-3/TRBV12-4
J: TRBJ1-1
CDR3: CASNEGQGVRTEAFF
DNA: TGTGCCAGCAACGAGGGACAGGGGGTGAGGACTGAAGCTTTCTTT

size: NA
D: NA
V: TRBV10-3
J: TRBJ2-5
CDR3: CAISEVAGMAWETQYF
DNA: TGTGCCATCAGTGAGGTAGCAGGGATGGCGTGGGAGACCCAGTACTTC

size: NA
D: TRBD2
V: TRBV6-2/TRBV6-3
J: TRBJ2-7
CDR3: CASRPGRALYEQYF
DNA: TGTGCCAGCAGGCCCGGGAGGGCCCTGTACGAGCAGTACTTC

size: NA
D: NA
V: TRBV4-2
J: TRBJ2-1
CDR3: CASRNTGPNNEQFF
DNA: TGTGCCAGCAGGAACACGGGGCCCAACAATGAGCAGTTCTTC

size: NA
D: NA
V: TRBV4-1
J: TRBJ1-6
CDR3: CASSQDPGSFQMIPLHF
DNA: TGCGCCAGCAGCCAAGATCCGGGGTCCTTCCAGATGATTCCCCTCCACTTT

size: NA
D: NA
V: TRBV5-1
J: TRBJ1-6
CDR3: CASSETPSSYNSPLHF
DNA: TGCGCCAGCAGCGAGACCCCCAGTTCCTATAATTCACCCCTCCACTTT

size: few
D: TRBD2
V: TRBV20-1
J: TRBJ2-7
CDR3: CRAVRGVGEQYF
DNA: TGCAGGGCCGTCCGGGGGGTGGGCGAGCAGTACTTC

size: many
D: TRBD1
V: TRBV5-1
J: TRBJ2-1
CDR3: CASSTPDRGRGFF
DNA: TGCGCCAGCAGCACCCCAGACAGGGGGCGGGGGTTCTTC

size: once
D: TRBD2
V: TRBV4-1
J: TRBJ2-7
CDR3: CASSQGGGGSSYEQYF
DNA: TGCGCCAGCAGCCAAGGAGGCGGGGGGAGCTCCTACGAGCAGTACTTC

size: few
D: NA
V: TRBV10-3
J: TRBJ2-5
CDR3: CAINSDRLGETQYF
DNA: TGTGCCATCAACTCCGACAGGCTGGGGGAGACCCAGTACTTC